The clone carrying this T cell receptor beta chain was recorded many times. Its target is not known. This CDR3 has 15 amino acids. J was trimmed by 4 bases and V by 1 base; bases with no gene match: 5. The germline gives CDR1 MDHEN, CDR2 SYDVKM. From RNA transcripts, TCR beta CDR3 regions were amplified. Carried out on the TCR CDR3, a first-round RT-PCR used the HTBI primer set. TCRdb re-analysed the multiplex PCR reads in MiXCR, keeping a single row per CDR3 protein. The table lists about half a million distinct CDR3 sequences, around 24% of them singletons. This specimen belongs to a study of T cells in Graves' hyperthyroidism and ophthalmopathy. About the research overall: Before any treatment, at initial diagnosis, peripheral blood was collected. Study conclusions and caveats: Among clonotypes expanded in thyroid above 0.001, most were also found in blood.

This clonotype was sampled from a woman in her twenties or thirties with Graves' ophthalmopathy. Sequencing was carried out using blood. The V and J genes are TRBV28 and TRBJ2-7; 9 positions match TRBD2. This CDR3 is CASSLSGSGSYEQYF. CDR3 DNA sequence: TGTGCCAGCAGTTTATCTGGTAGCGGGAGTTACGAGCAGTACTTC. Filled out from reference TRBV28 and TRBJ2-7, the complete variable domain reads DVKVTQSSRYLVKRTGEKVFLECVQDMDHENMFWYRQDPGLGLRLIYFSYDVKMKEKGDIPEGYSVSREKKERFSLILESASTNQTSMYLCASSLSGSGSYEQYFGPGTRLTVT.